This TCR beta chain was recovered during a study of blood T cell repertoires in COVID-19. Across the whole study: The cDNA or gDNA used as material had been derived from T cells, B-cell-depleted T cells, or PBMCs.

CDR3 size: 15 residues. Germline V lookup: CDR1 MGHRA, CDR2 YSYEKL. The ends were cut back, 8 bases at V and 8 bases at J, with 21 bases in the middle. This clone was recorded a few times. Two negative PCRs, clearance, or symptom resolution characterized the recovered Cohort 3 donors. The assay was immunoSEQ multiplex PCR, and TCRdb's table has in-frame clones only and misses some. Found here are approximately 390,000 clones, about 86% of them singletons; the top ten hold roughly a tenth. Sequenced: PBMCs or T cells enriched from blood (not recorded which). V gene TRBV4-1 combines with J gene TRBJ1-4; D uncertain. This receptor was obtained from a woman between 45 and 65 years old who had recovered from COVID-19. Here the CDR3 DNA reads TGCGCCAGCGCCCGACTGGCCCGGGATGGAGAAAAACTGTTTTTT. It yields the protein CASARLARDGEKLFF.